The T cell receptor (beta chain) described here comes from a study of blood T cell repertoires in COVID-19. Sequenced by immunoSEQ multiplex PCR; TCRdb stores in-frame clones only, minus some. The sample shows some 320,000 clones, roughly nine tenths of them seen only once. There are 15 residues in the CDR3. CDR1 is SGHTA and CDR2 is FQGNSA in the germline V gene. V trimming: 1 base; J trimming: 15 bases; junction bases outside the gene matches: 13. The chain recombines TRBV7-2 with TRBJ2-1; 9 positions match TRBD2. The TCR sequence derives from a man aged 55 to 70 who had recovered from COVID-19. Sequenced input: PBMCs or T cells enriched from blood (not recorded which). Here the CDR3 reads CASSLGLAGITAPFF. The CDR3 coding sequence is TGTGCCAGCAGCTTAGGTCTAGCGGGGATAACAGCACCGTTCTTC.